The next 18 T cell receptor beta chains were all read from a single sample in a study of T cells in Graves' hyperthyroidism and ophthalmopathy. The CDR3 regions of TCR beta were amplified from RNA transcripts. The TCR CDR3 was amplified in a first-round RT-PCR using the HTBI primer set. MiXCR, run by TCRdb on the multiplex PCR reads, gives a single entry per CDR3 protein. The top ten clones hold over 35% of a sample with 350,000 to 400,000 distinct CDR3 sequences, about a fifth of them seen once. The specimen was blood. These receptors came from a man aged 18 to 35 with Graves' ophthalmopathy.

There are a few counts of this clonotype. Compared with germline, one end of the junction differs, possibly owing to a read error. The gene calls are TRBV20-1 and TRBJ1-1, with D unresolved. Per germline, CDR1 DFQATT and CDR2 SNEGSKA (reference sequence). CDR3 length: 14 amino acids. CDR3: CSARVGVVKAEAFF. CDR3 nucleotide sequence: TGCAGTGCCAGAGTTGGGGTGGTGAAGGCTGAAGCTTTCTTT.

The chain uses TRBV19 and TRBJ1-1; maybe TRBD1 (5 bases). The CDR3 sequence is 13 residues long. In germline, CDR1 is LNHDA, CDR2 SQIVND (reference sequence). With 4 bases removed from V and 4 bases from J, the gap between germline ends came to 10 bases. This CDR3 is CASSTLDTTEAFF. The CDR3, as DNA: TGTGCCAGTAGTACTTTGGACACCACTGAAGCTTTCTTT.

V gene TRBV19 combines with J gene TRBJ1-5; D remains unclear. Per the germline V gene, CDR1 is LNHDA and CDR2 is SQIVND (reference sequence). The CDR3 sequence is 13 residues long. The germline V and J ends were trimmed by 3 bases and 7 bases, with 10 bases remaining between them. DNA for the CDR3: TGTGCCAGTAGTATGGGTTCTACCCAGCCCCAGCATTTT. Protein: CASSMGSTQPQHF. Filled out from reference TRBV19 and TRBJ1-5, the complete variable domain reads DGGITQSPKYLFRKEGQNVTLSCEQNLNHDAMYWYRQDPGQGLRLIYYSQIVNDFQKGDIAEGYSVSREKKESFPLTVTSAQKNPTAFYLCASSMGSTQPQHFGDGTRLSIL.

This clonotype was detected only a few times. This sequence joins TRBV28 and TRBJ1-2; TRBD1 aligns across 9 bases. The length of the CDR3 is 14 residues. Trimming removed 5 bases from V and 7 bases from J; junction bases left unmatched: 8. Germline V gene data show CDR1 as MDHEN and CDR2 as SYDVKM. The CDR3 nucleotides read TGTGCCAGCAGTGCCCCGGACAGGGGAGGTGGCTACACCTTC. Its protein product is CASSAPDRGGGYTF.

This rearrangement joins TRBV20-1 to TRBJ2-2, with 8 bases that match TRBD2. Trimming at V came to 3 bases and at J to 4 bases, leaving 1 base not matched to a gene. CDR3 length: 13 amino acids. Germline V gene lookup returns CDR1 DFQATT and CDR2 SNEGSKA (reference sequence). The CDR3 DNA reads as TGCAGTGCTAGTAGCGGGGTCACCGGGGAGCTGTTTTTT. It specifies CSASSGVTGELFF.

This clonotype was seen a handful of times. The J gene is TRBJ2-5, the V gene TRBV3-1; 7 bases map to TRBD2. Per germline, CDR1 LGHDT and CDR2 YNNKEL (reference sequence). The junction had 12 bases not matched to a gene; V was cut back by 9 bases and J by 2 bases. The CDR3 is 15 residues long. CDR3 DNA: TGTGCCAGTTCGCCTGGGGCGGGGGATCAAGAGACCCAGTACTTC. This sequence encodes CASSPGAGDQETQYF.

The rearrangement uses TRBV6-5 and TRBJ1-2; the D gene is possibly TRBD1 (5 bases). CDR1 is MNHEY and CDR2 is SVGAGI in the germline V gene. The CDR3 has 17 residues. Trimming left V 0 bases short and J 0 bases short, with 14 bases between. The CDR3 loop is CASSYSIRAVANYGYTF. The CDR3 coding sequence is TGTGCCAGCAGTTACTCGATCAGGGCAGTAGCTAACTATGGCTACACCTTC.

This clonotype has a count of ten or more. The CDR3 DNA follows: TGCGCCAGCAGCCCATTAACGGACAGGGTTACGGATGAGCAGTTCTTC. It codes for CASSPLTDRVTDEQFF. This chain connects TRBV4-1 to TRBJ2-1; TRBD1 matches 8 bases. After removal of 4 bases from V and 8 bases from J, the junction contained 13 bases not matched to a gene. Germline V lookup: CDR1 MGHRA, CDR2 YSYEKL. This CDR3 is built from 16 residues.

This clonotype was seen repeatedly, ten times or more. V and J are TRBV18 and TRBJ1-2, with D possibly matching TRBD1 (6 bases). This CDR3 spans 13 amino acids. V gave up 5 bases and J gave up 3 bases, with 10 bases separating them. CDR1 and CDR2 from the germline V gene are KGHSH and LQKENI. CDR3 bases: TGTGCCAGCTCATTTAACAGGGACTATGGCTACACCTTC. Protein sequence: CASSFNRDYGYTF.

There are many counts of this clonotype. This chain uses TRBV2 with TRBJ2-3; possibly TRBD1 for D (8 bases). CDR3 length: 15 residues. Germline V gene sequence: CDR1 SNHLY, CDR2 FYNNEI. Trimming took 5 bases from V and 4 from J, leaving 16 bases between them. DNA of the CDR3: TGTGCCAGCAGTCCCAGGACAGGGAGGGCAGATACGCAGTATTTT. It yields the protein CASSPRTGRADTQYF.

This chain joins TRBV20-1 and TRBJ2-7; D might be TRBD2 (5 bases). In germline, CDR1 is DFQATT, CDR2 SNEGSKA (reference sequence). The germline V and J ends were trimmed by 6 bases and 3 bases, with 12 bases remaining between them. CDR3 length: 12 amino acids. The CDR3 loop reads CSADREGYEQYF. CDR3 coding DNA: TGCAGTGCGGACCGCGAGGGCTACGAGCAGTACTTC.

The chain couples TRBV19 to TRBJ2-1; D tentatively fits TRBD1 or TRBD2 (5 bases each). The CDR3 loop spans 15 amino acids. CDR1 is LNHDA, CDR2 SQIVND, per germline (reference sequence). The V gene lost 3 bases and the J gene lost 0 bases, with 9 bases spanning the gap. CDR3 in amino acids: CASSMSGTSYNEQFF. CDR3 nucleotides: TGTGCCAGTAGTATGTCAGGGACCTCCTACAATGAGCAGTTCTTC.

CDR3 in DNA: TGTGCCAGCAGCTTAGATGTGGGGTTCGGGGGGGCCCCCTACAATGAGCAGTTCTTC. Translated, it gives CASSLDVGFGGAPYNEQFF. This chain uses TRBV7-6 with TRBJ2-1; TRBD2 matches at 8 bases. This CDR3 contains 19 residues. Germline CDR1 and CDR2: SGHVS and FNYEAQ. J gave up 2 bases and V 1 base, and 13 bases lay outside the gene matches.

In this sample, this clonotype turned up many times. The CDR3 sequence is CASSYSDRNNNYGYTF. The CDR3 coding sequence is TGTGCCAGCAGTTACTCTGACAGGAATAATAACTATGGCTACACCTTC. This sequence joins TRBV6-6 and TRBJ1-2; D might be TRBD1 (6 bases). Trimming shortened V by 0 bases and J by 1 base, and 12 bases separated the two germline ends. There are 16 residues in the CDR3. Germline CDR1 MNHNY, CDR2 SVGAGI (reference sequence).

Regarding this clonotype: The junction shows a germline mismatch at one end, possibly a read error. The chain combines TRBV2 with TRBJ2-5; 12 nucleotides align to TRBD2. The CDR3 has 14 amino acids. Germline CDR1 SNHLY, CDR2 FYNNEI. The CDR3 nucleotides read TGTACCAGCGAACCTAGCGGGGGGGGAGAGACCCAGTACTTC. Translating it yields CTSEPSGGGETQYF.

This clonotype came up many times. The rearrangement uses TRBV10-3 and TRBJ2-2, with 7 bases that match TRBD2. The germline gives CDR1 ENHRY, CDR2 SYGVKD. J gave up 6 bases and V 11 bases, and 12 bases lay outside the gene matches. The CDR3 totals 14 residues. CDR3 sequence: CAVGGLVSSGELFF. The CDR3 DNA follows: TGTGCCGTCGGCGGACTAGTTAGTTCCGGGGAGCTGTTTTTT.

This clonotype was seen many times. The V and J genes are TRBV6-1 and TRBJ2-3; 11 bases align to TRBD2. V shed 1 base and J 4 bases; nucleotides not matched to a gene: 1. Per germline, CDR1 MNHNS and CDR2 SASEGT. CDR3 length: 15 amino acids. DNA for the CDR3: TGTGCCAGCAGTGAAGTAGCGGGGGGGCCAGATACGCAGTATTTT. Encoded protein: CASSEVAGGPDTQYF.

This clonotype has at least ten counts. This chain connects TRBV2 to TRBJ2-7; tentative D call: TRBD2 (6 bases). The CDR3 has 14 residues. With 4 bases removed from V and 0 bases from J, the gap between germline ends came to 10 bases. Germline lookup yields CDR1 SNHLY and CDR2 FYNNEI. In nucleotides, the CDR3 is TGTGCCAGCAGTGTGGAGGGTGGCTCCTACGAGCAGTACTTC. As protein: CASSVEGGSYEQYF.